This TCR beta chain derives from a study of T cell responses to AZD1222 COVID-19 vaccine. Profiled with immunoSEQ multiplex PCR; TCRdb holds only in-frame clones, not every one. The data hold about 130,000 clones, with roughly 88% observed a single time. V dropped 2 bases and J dropped 4; count of bases not matched to a gene: 3. The CDR3 sequence is 16 residues long. Per germline, CDR1 MNHEY and CDR2 SVGEGT. The chain links TRBV6-2 or TRBV6-3 to TRBJ2-2, with TRBD2 matching 11 bases. This clonotype was sampled from an adult in good health. The specimen was peripheral blood, collected on day 0 of AZD1222 vaccination. The CDR3 is CASSYASGGITGELFF. As DNA, the CDR3 is TGTGCCAGCAGTTACGCTAGCGGGGGGATCACCGGGGAGCTGTTTTTT.